The 4 T cell receptor beta chains listed next were all sequenced from one sample in a study of blood T cell repertoires in COVID-19. Repertoires were generated with immunoSEQ multiplex PCR, while TCRdb's copy carries only in-frame clones and drops some. The sample contains 250,000 to 300,000 clones, about 90% of which appear only once. Specimen: peripheral blood. The receptors were sampled from a woman under 40 with COVID-19, enrolled during active disease.

Here the CDR3 reads CASRRGGDPNSPLHF. The CDR3 coding sequence is TGCGCCAGCAGGCGAGGGGGGGATCCGAATTCACCCCTCCACTTT. The chain employs TRBV4-1 and TRBJ1-6; possibly TRBD1 for D (6 bases). The CDR3 is 15 amino acids. Germline V gives CDR1 MGHRA, CDR2 YSYEKL. Trimming removed 6 bases from V and 7 bases from J, with 16 bases in between.

V is TRBV30 and J is TRBJ2-7, with a tentative D call TRBD1 (5 bases). The CDR3 loop spans 13 amino acids. Germline CDR1 and CDR2: GTSNPN and SVGIG (reference sequence). V was clipped by 2 bases and J by 3 bases, with 11 bases between them. As DNA, the CDR3 is TGTGCCTGGAGTAGACAGCGATTCTACGAGCAGTACTTC. This sequence encodes CAWSRQRFYEQYF.

This chain links TRBV29-1 with TRBJ2-7; no firm D call. The CDR3 spans 12 residues. Germline-derived CDR1 and CDR2 are SQVTM and ANQGSEA. Trimming stripped 7 bases from V and 4 bases from J, with 14 bases between. CDR3 nucleotide sequence: TGCAGCGCATCGAGAGCCGGGTACGAGCAGTACTTC. Its protein is CSASRAGYEQYF.

The chain is built from TRBV11-2 and TRBJ1-6; D is perhaps TRBD1 (6 bases). This CDR3 is built from 16 residues. CDR1 is SGHAT, CDR2 FQNNGV, per germline. Trimming pared 5 bases from V and 7 bases from J, leaving 18 bases between. CDR3 DNA: TGTGCCAGCAGCCCCCCGGGGGGCATAGGGAATTCACCCCTCCACTTT. Its protein is CASSPPGGIGNSPLHF. The full variable domain, in which reference TRBV11-2 and TRBJ1-6 provide the parts outside the CDR3, is EAGVAQSPRYKIIEKRQSVAFWCNPISGHATLYWYQQILGQGPKLLIQFQNNGVVDDSQLPKDRFSAERLKGVDSTLKIQPAKLEDSAVYLCASSPPGGIGNSPLHFGNGTRLTVT.